Following are 15 T cell receptor beta chains from one sample sequenced in a study of graft-versus-host responses after intestinal transplantation. Processing of graft tissue released intraepithelial and lamina propria lymphocytes. The repertoire was sequenced with immunoSEQ multiplex PCR; TCRdb's copy has only in-frame clones and lacks some. The sample lists around 7,000 clones; about two thirds were seen once. This specimen was ileum tissue, taken 55 to 60 days after transplant. All receptors derive from a human patient who received an intestinal transplant, so some T cells may come from the graft donor.

This clone is labeled large. The chain links TRBV4-2 to TRBJ1-3, with D possibly TRBD1 on 6 matching bases. V lost 1 base to trimming and J lost 8 bases, with 24 bases between them. Germline CDR1 reads LGHNA; CDR2 reads YNFKEQ. The length of the CDR3 is 18 residues. CDR3: CASSQVFPHRDNEDTIYF. In DNA, the CDR3 is TGTGCCAGCAGCCAAGTCTTCCCCCATAGGGACAATGAGGACACCATATATTTT.

The chain recombines TRBV6-5 with TRBJ1-3; unclear D gene. From germline, CDR1 is MNHEY and CDR2 SVGAGI. V lost 8 bases, J lost 0 bases, and 8 bases lay in between. This CDR3 contains 13 residues. CDR3 nucleotides: TGTGCCAGCTGGCCAGGCTCTGGAAACACCATATATTTT. Translating gives CASWPGSGNTIYF.

The chain recombines TRBV19 with TRBJ1-1; no firm D call. The CDR3 runs 13 residues. Trimming took off 4 bases at V and 4 bases at J, with 10 bases between the two ends. Germline V CDR1 and CDR2: LNHDA, SQIVND (reference sequence). CDR3 coding DNA: TGTGCCAGTAGTACTCCCGGAGGCACTGAAGCTTTCTTT. This codes for CASSTPGGTEAFF.

In DNA, the CDR3 is TGCGCCAGCAGTCAAAACGAGGAGGGGGAGGGTGAAGAGACCCAGTACTTC. It is translated as CASSQNEEGEGEETQYF. This chain links TRBV23-1 with TRBJ2-5; a weak D match, TRBD2 (7 bases). TRBV23-1 is an ORF; its function is uncertain. V dropped 2 bases and J dropped 3 bases, with 19 bases sitting between them. The CDR3 covers 17 residues.

This chain uses TRBV6-5 with TRBJ1-1; unclear D gene. This CDR3 is built from 14 residues. Germline CDR1 and CDR2: MNHEY and SVGAGI. V was trimmed by 2 bases and J by 5 bases, leaving 12 bases between them. The CDR3 sequence: CASSYAGKRTEAFF. The DNA for the CDR3 is TGTGCCAGCAGTTACGCGGGTAAGAGGACTGAAGCTTTCTTT.

This chain joins TRBV5-1 and TRBJ1-3; possible D gene TRBD1, 5 bases. Trimming removed 2 bases at V and 1 base at J, with 10 bases between. This CDR3 contains 15 residues. Germline CDR1 and CDR2: SGHRS and YFSETQ. In DNA, the CDR3 is TGCGCCAGCAGCTTATGGGGGGGGTCTGGAAACACCATATATTTT. It encodes CASSLWGGSGNTIYF.

This rearrangement joins TRBV27 to TRBJ2-1; 9 bases match TRBD1. This CDR3 has 15 residues. J was trimmed by 5 bases and V by 5 bases; bases with no gene match: 7. Germline V lookup: CDR1 MNHEY, CDR2 SMNVEV (reference sequence). The chain's CDR3 is CASSILQGANNEQFF. The CDR3, as DNA: TGTGCCAGCAGTATACTACAGGGGGCGAACAATGAGCAGTTCTTC.

The J gene is TRBJ2-2, the V gene TRBV6-1; a weak D match, TRBD1 (5 bases). Germline V gives CDR1 MNHNS, CDR2 SASEGT. V was trimmed by 4 bases and J by 2 bases, leaving 8 bases between them. The CDR3 totals 14 residues. The CDR3 reads CASSGRVNTGELFF. As DNA, the CDR3 is TGTGCCAGCAGTGGCAGGGTTAACACCGGGGAGCTGTTTTTT.

The sample holds a few counts of this clone. The CDR3 DNA follows: TGTGCCAGCAGCAGCTCTCTCAGGGGCCCTAATGAAAAACTGTTTTTT. Protein: CASSSSLRGPNEKLFF. V usage is TRBV13 and J usage is TRBJ1-4, with a possible D match to TRBD1 (6 bases). V lost 5 bases and J 3 bases, leaving 16 bases between the germline ends. This CDR3 spans 16 amino acids. Germline CDR1 is PRHDT and CDR2 is FYEKMQ (reference sequence).

V and J are TRBV5-1 and TRBJ1-1; D perhaps matches TRBD1 (5 bases). There are 12 residues in the CDR3. V lost 0 bases and J lost 9, with 9 bases in between. Germline CDR1 and CDR2: SGHRS and YFSETQ. Written as DNA, the CDR3 is TGCGCCAGCAGCTTGGCCAGGGATCAAGCTTTCTTT. Its protein product is CASSLARDQAFF.

This chain links TRBV19 with TRBJ2-5; 7 nucleotides agree with TRBD2. The ends lost 6 bases at V and 7 bases at J; junction bases unmatched: 11. The V gene's germline CDR1 is LNHDA and CDR2 SQIVND (reference sequence). The CDR3 covers 14 residues. CDR3 amino acids: CASSGQAQRGTQYF. The CDR3 DNA follows: TGTGCCAGTAGCGGTCAGGCCCAGCGGGGGACCCAGTACTTC. Based on the CDR3 plus reference TRBV19 and TRBJ2-5, the full variable domain is DGGITQSPKYLFRKEGQNVTLSCEQNLNHDAMYWYRQDPGQGLRLIYYSQIVNDFQKGDIAEGYSVSREKKESFPLTVTSAQKNPTAFYLCASSGQAQRGTQYFGPGTRLLVL.

This clone was observed a few times. Other DNA variants within this sample encode the same CDR3. V usage is TRBV5-4 and J usage is TRBJ2-1, with TRBD2 matching 11 bases. The germline CDR1 and CDR2 sequences are SGHNT and YYREEE (reference sequence). The junction had 3 bases not matched to a gene; V was cut back by 4 bases and J by 3 bases. CDR3 size: 15 residues. The CDR3 sequence: CASSPGLADYNEQFF. DNA of the CDR3: TGTGCCAGCAGCCCGGGACTAGCGGACTACAATGAGCAGTTCTTC.

The table lists this clone with a few counts. The V gene is TRBV15, the J gene TRBJ1-5; 9 nucleotides align to TRBD1. J gave up 6 bases and V 7 bases, and 7 bases lay outside the gene matches. The CDR3 length is 14 residues. The V gene's germline CDR1 is LNHNV and CDR2 YYDKDF (reference sequence). CDR3 loop: CATKGTGGFQPQHF. CDR3 bases: TGTGCCACCAAGGGAACAGGGGGCTTTCAGCCCCAGCATTTT.

V and J are TRBV6-4 and TRBJ2-3; 9 bases agree with TRBD2. Germline loops: CDR1 MRHNA, CDR2 SNTAGT. The V and J ends lost 2 bases and 3 bases, in that order; junction bases with no gene match: 0. The CDR3 runs 14 residues. In nucleotides, the CDR3 is TGTGCCAGCAGTGACGCGGGGGGGACAGATACGCAGTATTTT. It translates to CASSDAGGTDTQYF.

The rearrangement joins TRBV6-4 to TRBJ1-2, with 11 bases matching TRBD1. The CDR3 runs to 14 residues. Looked up from germline, CDR1 is MRHNA and CDR2 is SNTAGT. V shed 4 bases, J shed 7 bases, and the junction held 5 bases outside the gene matches. The CDR3 nucleotides are TGTGCCAGCAGTGTTGGACAGGGGGCGGGTGGCTACACCTTC. Its protein is CASSVGQGAGGYTF.